Listed below are T cell receptor beta chains from one sample, sequenced in a study of T cells in Graves' hyperthyroidism and ophthalmopathy. TCRdb ran MiXCR on the multiplex PCR reads and lists one entry per CDR3 protein. The sample contains 450,000 to 550,000 distinct CDR3 sequences, around 22% of which appear only once. What was sequenced was blood. These receptor sequences come from a woman aged 30 to 39 with Graves' ophthalmopathy. Both conserved end residues are part of each CDR3. D genes are given only for firm matches. The size entry is marked missing in some rows and otherwise reads once, few, many or a size class.

TRBV28	many	NA	TRBJ2-4	TGTGCCAGCAGTTTTGTCCTAGCCAAAAACATTCAGTACTTC	CASSFVLAKNIQYF
TRBV6-1	many	NA	TRBJ2-5	TGTGCCAGCAGTGTGACGGGACGCTTCCAAGAGACCCAGTACTTC	CASSVTGRFQETQYF
TRBV27	many	TRBD1	TRBJ1-2	TGTGCCAGCAGCTTCGGCCGGGACAGCTATGGCTACACCTTC	CASSFGRDSYGYTF
TRBV12-3/TRBV12-4	NA	TRBD2	TRBJ2-5	TGTGCCAGCAGTTCGCCACGCGGGAGCGGGAGGACCCAAGAGACCCAGTACTTC	CASSSPRGSGRTQETQYF
TRBV10-1	few	TRBD2	TRBJ2-3	TGCGCCAGCAGTGAGACTAGCGGGATGACCACAGATACGCAGTATTTT	CASSETSGMTTDTQYF
TRBV12-3/TRBV12-4	many	NA	TRBJ1-5	TGTGCCAGCAGCGACCAGTTGCCGGATCAGCCCCAGCATTTT	CASSDQLPDQPQHF
TRBV6-2/TRBV6-3	many	NA	TRBJ2-7	TGTGCCAGCAGTTACACGACTAGTGGTACCGACGAGCAGTACTTC	CASSYTTSGTDEQYF
TRBV24-1	many	TRBD1	TRBJ1-2	TGTGCCACCAGTGATCCCGGGACAGGGGAAGTTGGCTACACCTTC	CATSDPGTGEVGYTF
TRBV15	NA	NA	TRBJ1-1	TGTGCCACCAGCAGACTGGACGGGAGTGGGGACACTGAAGCTTTCTTT	CATSRLDGSGDTEAFF
TRBV20-1	few	NA	TRBJ1-1	TGCAGTGCTAGCCCGACATTCACTGAAGCTTTCTTT	CSASPTFTEAFF
TRBV28	many	NA	TRBJ1-2	TGTGCCAGCAGCCCAACAGGGTTTCGGGGCTACACCTTC	CASSPTGFRGYTF
TRBV13	NA	TRBD1	TRBJ1-1	TGTGCCAGCTCCGGCTCTGGCAGGGGGCTGAGCACTGAAGCTTTCTTT	CASSGSGRGLSTEAFF